The 14 T cell receptor beta chains below were found in one sample sequenced in a study of T cells in Graves' hyperthyroidism and ophthalmopathy. TCR beta CDR3 regions were amplified from RNA. HTBI primers drove first-round RT-PCR of the TCR CDR3. TCRdb independently ran MiXCR on the multiplex PCR reads; one entry per CDR3 protein. The table lists more than 650,000 distinct CDR3 sequences, about 15% of them singletons. Sample: blood. The receptors were sampled from a woman aged 18 to 35 with Graves' hyperthyroidism.

DNA of the CDR3: TGTGCCAGCAGTCCGTGGGGGGCCCTCTACGAGCAGTACTTC. This sequence encodes CASSPWGALYEQYF. J is TRBJ2-7 and V is TRBV28; possibly TRBD1 or TRBD2 for D (6 bases each). The V end was cut by 5 bases, the J end by 3 bases, with 14 bases between. CDR3 length equals 14 residues. Germline lookup yields CDR1 MDHEN and CDR2 SYDVKM.

The table lists this clonotype with many counts. V and J are TRBV29-1 and TRBJ2-7, with 10 positions matching TRBD2. With V trimmed by 7 bases and J by 7 bases, 10 bases remained unmatched. The CDR3 runs to 13 residues. From germline, CDR1 is SQVTM and CDR2 ANQGSEA. CDR3 bases: TGCAGCGCAAGGCTAGCGGGAGTTCAAGAGCAGTACTTC. Translating it yields CSARLAGVQEQYF.

This clonotype has a count of ten or more. The gene calls are TRBV2 and TRBJ1-2; D is undetermined. The CDR3 is 15 residues long. Between the trimmed V and J ends, which lost 4 bases and 4 bases, there was a span of 16 bases. CDR1 and CDR2 from the germline V gene are SNHLY and FYNNEI. CDR3 bases: TGTGCCAGCAGTGCGACGACAAGCCTCCTCTATGGCTACACCTTC. Translation gives CASSATTSLLYGYTF.

This clonotype was picked up many times. The J gene is TRBJ2-6, the V gene TRBV6-2 or TRBV6-3; 8 positions match TRBD1. After removal of 4 bases from V and 2 bases from J, the junction contained 4 bases not matched to a gene. CDR1 is MNHEY, CDR2 SVGEGT, per germline. The CDR3 runs to 16 residues. Here the CDR3 DNA reads TGTGCCAGCAGTTTCCAGGACAGGGCTGGGGCCAACGTCCTGACTTTC. This encodes CASSFQDRAGANVLTF.

The chain combines TRBV7-9 with TRBJ2-1; 10 nucleotides agree with TRBD2. The V segment lost 1 base and the J segment 2 bases; nucleotides outside the gene matches: 8. CDR3 length equals 18 residues. CDR1 SEHNR and CDR2 FQNEAQ come from the germline V gene (reference sequence). The CDR3 loop is CASSLGSLAGSTYNEQFF. CDR3 nucleotide sequence: TGTGCCAGCAGCTTAGGGTCACTAGCGGGGAGCACCTACAATGAGCAGTTCTTC.

The V gene is TRBV4-1, the J gene TRBJ2-1; TRBD2 matches 8 bases. V gave up 4 bases and J gave up 8 bases; unmatched junction bases: 13. The V gene's germline CDR1 is MGHRA and CDR2 YSYEKL. This CDR3 spans 16 amino acids. CDR3: CASSPSVVSGSDEQFF. The DNA of the CDR3 is TGCGCCAGCAGCCCTTCTGTAGTCAGCGGGAGTGATGAGCAGTTCTTC.

This clonotype came up many times. This chain links TRBV20-1 with TRBJ2-1, with 10 positions matching TRBD2. Germline assignment: CDR1 DFQATT and CDR2 SNEGSKA (reference sequence). V shed 6 bases, J shed 10 bases, and the junction held 12 bases outside the gene matches. The CDR3 extends over 14 amino acids. The CDR3 protein is CSAEREGHRREQFF. In DNA, the CDR3 is TGCAGTGCCGAGCGGGAGGGTCATCGCCGCGAGCAGTTCTTC.

The sample holds many counts of this clonotype. V is TRBV5-1 and J is TRBJ2-1; 8 nucleotides agree with TRBD1. CDR3 length: 16 amino acids. CDR1 and CDR2 from the germline V gene are SGHRS and YFSETQ. V lost 4 bases and J lost 0; bases outside the gene matches: 6. The CDR3 sequence is CASSPRTGPSYNEQFF. CDR3 nucleotide sequence: TGCGCCAGCAGCCCACGGACAGGGCCCTCCTACAATGAGCAGTTCTTC.

This chain uses TRBV6-2 or TRBV6-3 with TRBJ2-1; tentative D call: TRBD2 (7 bases). The CDR3 runs to 14 residues. The V end lost 0 bases, the J end lost 8 bases, and 11 bases lay between the germline ends. Looked up from germline, CDR1 is MNHEY and CDR2 is SVGEGT. CDR3 sequence (DNA): TGTGCCAGCAGTTACTCTTGGGGGGGCCATGAGCAGTTCTTC. Translating it yields CASSYSWGGHEQFF.

This clonotype has a handful of counts. The chain links TRBV2 to TRBJ2-6; D possibly corresponds to TRBD1 (6 bases). This CDR3 region has 13 residues. CDR1 SNHLY and CDR2 FYNNEI come from the germline V gene. V lost 7 bases, J lost 5 bases, and 9 bases lay in between. CDR3 sequence reads: CASNQGWANVLTF. The CDR3 bases are TGTGCCAGCAATCAGGGGTGGGCCAACGTCCTGACTTTC. The full variable domain, with the rest looked up from reference TRBV2 and TRBJ2-6, is EPEVTQTPSHQVTQMGQEVILRCVPISNHLYFYWYRQILGQKVEFLVSFYNNEISEKSEIFDDQFSVERPDGSNFTLKIRSTKLEDSAMYFCASNQGWANVLTFGAGSRLTVL.

This clonotype was seen repeatedly, ten times or more. The V call is TRBV12-3 or TRBV12-4, the J call TRBJ2-7; D may be TRBD2 (6 bases). V shed 5 bases and J shed 0 bases, with 14 bases lying between them. The CDR3 has 15 residues. This chain's CDR3 is CASSDPRGTSYEQYF. For the CDR3, the DNA is TGTGCCAGCAGTGACCCCCGGGGGACCTCCTACGAGCAGTACTTC.

A remark on this clonotype: Being one base from a much bigger clone, this may be a read error. The chain uses TRBV2 and TRBJ2-3, with D perhaps given as TRBD1 or TRBD2 (6 bases each). This CDR3 is built from 16 residues. In germline, CDR1 is SNHLY, CDR2 FYNNEI. CDR3 DNA: TGTCCCAGCAGCCTTGAGGGGGGAGGAGAAGCAGATACGCAGTATTTT. Translated: CPSSLEGGGEADTQYF.

This clonotype was observed many times. The rearrangement joins TRBV7-2 to TRBJ2-3; 7 bases fit TRBD1. CDR3 length: 15 amino acids. The V gene end was trimmed by 0 bases and the J gene end by 5 bases; junction bases not matched to a gene: 5. Germline V gene data show CDR1 as SGHTA and CDR2 as FQGNSA. In nucleotides, the CDR3 is TGTGCCAGCAGCTTAGCCACAGGGGTGGGAGATACGCAGTATTTT. Translated, it gives CASSLATGVGDTQYF.

The chain employs TRBV5-1 and TRBJ2-7; D is perhaps TRBD2 (7 bases). The length of the CDR3 is 17 residues. Germline lookup yields CDR1 SGHRS and CDR2 YFSETQ. V was shortened by 3 bases and J by 3 bases, with 22 bases between the two germline ends. In DNA form, the CDR3 reads TGCGCCAGCAGCTCACCCGCGGGACATCGGGGGGTCTACGAGCAGTACTTC. Translating gives CASSSPAGHRGVYEQYF.